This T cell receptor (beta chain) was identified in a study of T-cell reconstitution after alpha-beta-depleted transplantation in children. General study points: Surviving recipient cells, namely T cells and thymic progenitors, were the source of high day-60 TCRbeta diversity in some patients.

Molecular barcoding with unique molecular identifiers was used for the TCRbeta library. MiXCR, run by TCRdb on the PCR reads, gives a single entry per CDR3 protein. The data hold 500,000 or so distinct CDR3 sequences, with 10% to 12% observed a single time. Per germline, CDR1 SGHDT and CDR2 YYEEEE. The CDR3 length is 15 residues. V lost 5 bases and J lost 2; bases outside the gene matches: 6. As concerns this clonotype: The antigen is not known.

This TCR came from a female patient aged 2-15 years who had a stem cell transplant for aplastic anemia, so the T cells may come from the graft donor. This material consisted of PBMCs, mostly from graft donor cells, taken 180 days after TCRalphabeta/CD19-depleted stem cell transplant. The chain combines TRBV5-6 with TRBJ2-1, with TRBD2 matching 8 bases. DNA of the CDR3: TGTGCCAGCAGGTCAACGGGGGGGACCTACAATGAGCAGTTCTTC. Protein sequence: CASRSTGGTYNEQFF.